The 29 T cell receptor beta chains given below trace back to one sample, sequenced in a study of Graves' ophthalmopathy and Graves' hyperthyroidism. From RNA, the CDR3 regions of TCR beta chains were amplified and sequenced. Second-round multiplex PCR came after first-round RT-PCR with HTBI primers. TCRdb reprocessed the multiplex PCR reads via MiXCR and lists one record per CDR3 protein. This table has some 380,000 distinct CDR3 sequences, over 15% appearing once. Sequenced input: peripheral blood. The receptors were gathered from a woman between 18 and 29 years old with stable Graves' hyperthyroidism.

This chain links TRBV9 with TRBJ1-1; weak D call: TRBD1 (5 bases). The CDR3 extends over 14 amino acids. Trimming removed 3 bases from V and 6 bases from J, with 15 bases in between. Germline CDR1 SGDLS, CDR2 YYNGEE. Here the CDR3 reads CASSATGGTAEAFF. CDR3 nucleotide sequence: TGTGCCAGCAGCGCGACCGGTGGGACCGCTGAAGCTTTCTTT.

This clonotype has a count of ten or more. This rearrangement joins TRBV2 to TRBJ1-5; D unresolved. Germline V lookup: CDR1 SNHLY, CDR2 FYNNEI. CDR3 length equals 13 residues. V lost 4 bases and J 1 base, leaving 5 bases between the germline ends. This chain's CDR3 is CASSGWSNQPQHF. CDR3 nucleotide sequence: TGTGCCAGCAGTGGGTGGAGCAATCAGCCCCAGCATTTT.

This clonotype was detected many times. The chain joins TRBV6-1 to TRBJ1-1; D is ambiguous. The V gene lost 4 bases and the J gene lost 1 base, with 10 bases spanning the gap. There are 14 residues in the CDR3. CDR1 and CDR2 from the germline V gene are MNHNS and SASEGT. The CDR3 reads CASSALHKNTEAFF. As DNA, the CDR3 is TGTGCCAGCAGTGCCCTACATAAGAACACTGAAGCTTTCTTT.

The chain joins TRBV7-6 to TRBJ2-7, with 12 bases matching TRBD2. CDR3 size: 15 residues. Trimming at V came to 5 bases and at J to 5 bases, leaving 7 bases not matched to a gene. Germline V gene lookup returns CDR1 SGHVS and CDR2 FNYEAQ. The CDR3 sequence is CASSPSGGGNDEQYF. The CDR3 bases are TGTGCCAGCAGCCCTAGCGGGGGGGGAAACGACGAGCAGTACTTC.

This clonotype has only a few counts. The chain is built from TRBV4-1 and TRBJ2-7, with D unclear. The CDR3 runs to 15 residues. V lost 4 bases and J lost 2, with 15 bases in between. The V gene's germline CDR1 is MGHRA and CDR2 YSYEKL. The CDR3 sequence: CASSPYSLVTYEQYF. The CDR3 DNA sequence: TGCGCCAGCAGCCCCTACAGTCTAGTCACCTACGAGCAGTACTTC.

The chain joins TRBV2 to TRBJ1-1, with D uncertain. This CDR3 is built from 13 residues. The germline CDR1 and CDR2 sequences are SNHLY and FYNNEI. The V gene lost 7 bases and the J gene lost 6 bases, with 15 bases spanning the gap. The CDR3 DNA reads TGTGCCAGCATACCTAGATTTGGTCCTGAAGCTTTCTTT. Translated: CASIPRFGPEAFF.

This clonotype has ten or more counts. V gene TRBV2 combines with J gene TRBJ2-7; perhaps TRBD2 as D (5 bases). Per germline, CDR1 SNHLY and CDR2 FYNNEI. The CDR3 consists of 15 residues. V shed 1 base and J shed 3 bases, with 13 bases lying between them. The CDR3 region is CASSEGLYGDYEQYF. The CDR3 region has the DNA TGTGCCAGCAGTGAAGGCCTTTACGGGGACTACGAGCAGTACTTC.

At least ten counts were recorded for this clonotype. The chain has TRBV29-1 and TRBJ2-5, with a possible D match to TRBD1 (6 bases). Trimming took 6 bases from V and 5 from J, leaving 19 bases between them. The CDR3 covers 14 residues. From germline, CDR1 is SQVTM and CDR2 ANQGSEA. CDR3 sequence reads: CSVPLWGRMETQYF. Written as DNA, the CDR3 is TGCAGCGTCCCATTGTGGGGGCGCATGGAGACCCAGTACTTC. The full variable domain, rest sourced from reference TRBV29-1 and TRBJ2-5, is SAVISQKPSRDICQRGTSLTIQCQVDSQVTMMFWYRQQPGQSLTLIATANQGSEATYESGFVIDKFPISRPNLTFSTLTVSNMSPEDSSIYLCSVPLWGRMETQYFGPGTRLLVL.

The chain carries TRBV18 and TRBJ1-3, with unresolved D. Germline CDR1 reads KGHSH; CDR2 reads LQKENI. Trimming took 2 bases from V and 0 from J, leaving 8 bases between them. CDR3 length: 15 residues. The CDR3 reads CASSPRSNSGNTIYF. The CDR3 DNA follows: TGTGCCAGCTCACCAAGGAGCAACTCTGGAAACACCATATATTTT.

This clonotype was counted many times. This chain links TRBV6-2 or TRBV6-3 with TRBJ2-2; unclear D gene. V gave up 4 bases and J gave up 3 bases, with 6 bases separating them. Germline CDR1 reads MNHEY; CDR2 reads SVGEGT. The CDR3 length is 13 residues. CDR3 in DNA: TGTGCCAGCAGTTTTACACACACCGGGGAGCTGTTTTTT. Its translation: CASSFTHTGELFF.

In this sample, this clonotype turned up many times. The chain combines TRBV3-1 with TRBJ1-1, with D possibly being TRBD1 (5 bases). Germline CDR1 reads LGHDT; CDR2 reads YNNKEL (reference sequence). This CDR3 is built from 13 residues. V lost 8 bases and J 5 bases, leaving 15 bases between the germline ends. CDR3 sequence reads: CASGGPGGTEAFF. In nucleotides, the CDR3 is TGTGCCAGCGGCGGACCCGGGGGAACTGAAGCTTTCTTT.

The CDR3 reads CASSLAGAQAEAFF. The CDR3 DNA reads TGCGCCAGCAGCTTGGCGGGGGCGCAGGCTGAAGCTTTCTTT. The genes are TRBV5-1 and TRBJ1-1; D may be TRBD1 (6 bases). The length of the CDR3 is 14 residues. The V end was cut by 0 bases, the J end by 6 bases, with 12 bases between. CDR1 SGHRS and CDR2 YFSETQ come from the germline V gene.

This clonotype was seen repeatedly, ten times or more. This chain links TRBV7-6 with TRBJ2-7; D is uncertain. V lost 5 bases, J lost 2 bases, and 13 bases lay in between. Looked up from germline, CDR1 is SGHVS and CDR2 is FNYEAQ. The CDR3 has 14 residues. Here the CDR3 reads CASSRQYGPYEQYF. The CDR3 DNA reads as TGTGCCAGCAGCAGGCAGTACGGTCCCTACGAGCAGTACTTC.

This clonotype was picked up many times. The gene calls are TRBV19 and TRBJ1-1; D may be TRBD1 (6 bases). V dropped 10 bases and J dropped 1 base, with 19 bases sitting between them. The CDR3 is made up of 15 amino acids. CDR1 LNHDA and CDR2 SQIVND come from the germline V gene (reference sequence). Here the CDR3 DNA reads TGTGCCACAACCCCTCTGGACAGAACGAACACTGAAGCTTTCTTT. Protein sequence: CATTPLDRTNTEAFF.

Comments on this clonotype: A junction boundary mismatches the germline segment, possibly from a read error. The chain's CDR3 is CASSSSTQTRAYEQYF. CDR3 DNA sequence: TGCGCCAGCAGCTCATCAACGCAGACAAGGGCCTACGAGCAGTACTTC. This chain connects TRBV12-3 or TRBV12-4 to TRBJ2-7; D gene unclear. There are 16 residues in the CDR3.

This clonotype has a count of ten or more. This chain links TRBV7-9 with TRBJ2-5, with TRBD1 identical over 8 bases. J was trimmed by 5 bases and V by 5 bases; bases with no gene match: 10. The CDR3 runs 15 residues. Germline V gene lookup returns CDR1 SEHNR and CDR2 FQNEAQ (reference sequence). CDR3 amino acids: CASSPRTGQGETQYF. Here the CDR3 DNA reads TGTGCCAGCAGCCCGCGGACAGGGCAGGGGGAGACCCAGTACTTC.

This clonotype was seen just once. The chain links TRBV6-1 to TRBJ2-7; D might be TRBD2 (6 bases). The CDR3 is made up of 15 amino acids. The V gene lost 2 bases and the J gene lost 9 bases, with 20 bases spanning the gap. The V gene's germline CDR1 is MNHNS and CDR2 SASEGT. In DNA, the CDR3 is TGTGCCAGCAGTGAAAGGCGCGGGGCTCCAGGTGGGCAGTACTTC. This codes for CASSERRGAPGGQYF.

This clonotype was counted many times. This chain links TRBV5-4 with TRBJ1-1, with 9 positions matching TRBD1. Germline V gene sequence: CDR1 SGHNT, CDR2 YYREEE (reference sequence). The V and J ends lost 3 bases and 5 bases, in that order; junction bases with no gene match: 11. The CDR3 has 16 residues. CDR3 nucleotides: TGTGCCAGCAGCTCCCAAGCGGGACAGGGAGGGACTGAAGCTTTCTTT. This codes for CASSSQAGQGGTEAFF. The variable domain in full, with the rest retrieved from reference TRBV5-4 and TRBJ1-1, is ETGVTQSPTHLIKTRGQQVTLRCSSQSGHNTVSWYQQALGQGPQFIFQYYREEENGRGNFPPRFSGLQFPNYSSELNVNALELDDSALYLCASSSQAGQGGTEAFFGQGTRLTVV.

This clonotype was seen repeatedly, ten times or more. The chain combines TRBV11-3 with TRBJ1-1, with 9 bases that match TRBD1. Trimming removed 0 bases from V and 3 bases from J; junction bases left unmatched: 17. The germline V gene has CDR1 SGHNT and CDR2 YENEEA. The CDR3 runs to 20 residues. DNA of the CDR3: TGTGCCAGCAGCTTAGATCCACTGATCCGGGACAGGGTGAGTTACACTGAAGCTTTCTTT. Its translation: CASSLDPLIRDRVSYTEAFF.

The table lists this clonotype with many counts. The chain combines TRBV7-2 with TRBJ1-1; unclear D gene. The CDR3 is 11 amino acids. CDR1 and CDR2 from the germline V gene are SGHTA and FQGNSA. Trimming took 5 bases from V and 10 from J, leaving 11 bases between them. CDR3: CASSRGTRAFF. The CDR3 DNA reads TGTGCCAGCAGCCGTGGTACGAGAGCTTTCTTT.

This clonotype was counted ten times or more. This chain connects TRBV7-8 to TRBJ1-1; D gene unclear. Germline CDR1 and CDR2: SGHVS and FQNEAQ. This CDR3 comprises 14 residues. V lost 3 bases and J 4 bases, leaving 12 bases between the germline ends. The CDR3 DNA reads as TGTGCCAGCAGCTTCAACGGACGGATCACTGAAGCTTTCTTT. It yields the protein CASSFNGRITEAFF.

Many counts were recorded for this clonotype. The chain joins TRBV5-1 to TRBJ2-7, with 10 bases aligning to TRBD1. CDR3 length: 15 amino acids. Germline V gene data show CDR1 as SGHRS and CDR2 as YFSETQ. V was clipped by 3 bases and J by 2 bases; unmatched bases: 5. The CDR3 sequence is CASSYRQGAAYEQYF. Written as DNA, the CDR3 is TGCGCCAGCAGCTACAGACAGGGGGCGGCCTACGAGCAGTACTTC.

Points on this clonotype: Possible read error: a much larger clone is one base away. The CDR3 protein is CASSWAHEQYF. DNA for the CDR3: TGTGCCAGCAGTTGGGCGCACGAGCAGTACTTC. The rearrangement uses TRBV28 and TRBJ2-7; D gene uncertain. Germline V CDR1 and CDR2: MDHEN, SYDVKM. CDR3 length: 11 residues. V was trimmed by 4 bases and J by 5 bases, leaving 6 bases between them. Combining the CDR3 with reference TRBV28 and TRBJ2-7 gives the whole variable domain DVKVTQSSRYLVKRTGEKVFLECVQDMDHENMFWYRQDPGLGLRLIYFSYDVKMKEKGDIPEGYSVSREKKERFSLILESASTNQTSMYLCASSWAHEQYFGPGTRLTVT.

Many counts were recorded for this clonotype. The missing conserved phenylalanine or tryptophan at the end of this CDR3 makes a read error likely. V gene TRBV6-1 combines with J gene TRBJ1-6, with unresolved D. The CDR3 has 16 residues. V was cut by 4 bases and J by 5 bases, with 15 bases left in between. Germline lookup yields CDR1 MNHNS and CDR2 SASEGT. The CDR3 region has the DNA TGTGCCAGCAGTGGTCCTCCAGGTTACAATAATTCACCCCTCCACCTT. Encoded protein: CASSGPPGYNNSPLHL.

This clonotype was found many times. CDR3: CASSPGQLGNTEAFF. The DNA of the CDR3 is TGCGCCAGCAGCCCCGGACAGCTAGGAAACACTGAAGCTTTCTTT. The chain links TRBV5-1 to TRBJ1-1, with D possibly being TRBD1 (6 bases). The V end lost 4 bases, the J end lost 2 bases, and 15 bases lay between the germline ends. This CDR3 is built from 15 residues. Germline V gene lookup returns CDR1 SGHRS and CDR2 YFSETQ. Looking up the rest from reference TRBV5-1 and TRBJ1-1 gives the full variable domain: KAGVTQTPRYLIKTRGQQVTLSCSPISGHRSVSWYQQTPGQGLQFLFEYFSETQRNKGNFPGRFSGRQFSNSRSEMNVSTLELGDSALYLCASSPGQLGNTEAFFGQGTRLTVV.

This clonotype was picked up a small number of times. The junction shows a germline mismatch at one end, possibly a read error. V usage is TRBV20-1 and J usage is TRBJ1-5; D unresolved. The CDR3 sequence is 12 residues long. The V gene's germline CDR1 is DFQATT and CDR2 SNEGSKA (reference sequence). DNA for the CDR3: TGCAGTGCTAAAAGCCCCAATCAGTCCCAGCATTTT. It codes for CSAKSPNQSQHF.

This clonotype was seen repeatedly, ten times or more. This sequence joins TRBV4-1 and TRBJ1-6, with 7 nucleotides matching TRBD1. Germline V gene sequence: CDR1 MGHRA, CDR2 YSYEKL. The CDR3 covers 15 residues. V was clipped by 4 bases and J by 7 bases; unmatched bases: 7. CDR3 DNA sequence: TGCGCCAGCAGCCCCGTGACAGGGCACAATTCACCCCTCCACTTT. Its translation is CASSPVTGHNSPLHF.

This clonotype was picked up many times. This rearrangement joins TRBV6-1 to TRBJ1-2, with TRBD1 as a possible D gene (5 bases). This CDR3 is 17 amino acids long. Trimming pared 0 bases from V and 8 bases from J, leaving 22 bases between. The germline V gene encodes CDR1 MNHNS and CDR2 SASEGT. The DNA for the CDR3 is TGTGCCAGCAGTGAAGCGACGGTCGCGATGGGAGGGGACGGCTACACCTTC. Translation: CASSEATVAMGGDGYTF.

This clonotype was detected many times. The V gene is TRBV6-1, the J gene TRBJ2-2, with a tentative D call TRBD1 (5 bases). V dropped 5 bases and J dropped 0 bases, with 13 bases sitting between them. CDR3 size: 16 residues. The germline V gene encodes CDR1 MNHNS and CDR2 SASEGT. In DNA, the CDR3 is TGTGCCAGCAGTCCCCAGACAGTCCCGAACACCGGGGAGCTGTTTTTT. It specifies CASSPQTVPNTGELFF.